The 16 T cell receptor beta chains listed next were all sequenced from one sample in a study of blood T cell repertoires in COVID-19. TCRdb's table, derived via immunoSEQ multiplex PCR, lists solely in-frame clones and lacks some. The table includes 35,000 to 50,000 clones, around 88% detected once. Sequenced input: peripheral blood. The receptor source for this set is a woman of 80 years or more with acute or convalescent COVID-19.

The genes are TRBV12-3 or TRBV12-4 and TRBJ1-3; D is unresolved. The CDR3 is 13 residues long. V was pared by 7 bases and J by 4 bases, with 11 bases between. As DNA, the CDR3 is TGTGCCAGCACCCTGGGAGGAGGAAACACCATATATTTT. It is translated as CASTLGGGNTIYF.

This clone occurred a few times. This chain joins TRBV7-8 and TRBJ2-1; possible D gene TRBD1, 7 bases. From germline, CDR1 is SGHVS and CDR2 FQNEAQ. Trimming pared 1 base from V and 12 bases from J, leaving 16 bases between. There are 14 residues in the CDR3. CDR3 DNA sequence: TGTGCCAGCAGCTTAGGCGGGGCCCCAGGGGGGCAGTTCTTC. It codes for CASSLGGAPGGQFF. Based on the CDR3 plus reference TRBV7-8 and TRBJ2-1, the full variable domain is GAGVSQSPRYKVAKRGQDVALRCDPISGHVSLFWYQQALGQGPEFLTYFQNEAQLDKSGLPSDRFFAERPEGSVSTLKIQRTQQEDSAVYLCASSLGGAPGGQFFGPGTRLTVL.

The chain joins TRBV7-9 to TRBJ2-3; TRBD2 matches 9 bases. The CDR3 has 15 amino acids. The germline V gene has CDR1 SEHNR and CDR2 FQNEAQ (reference sequence). The junction had 5 bases not matched to a gene; V was cut back by 5 bases and J by 2 bases. The CDR3: CASSRLAGDTDTQYF. CDR3 nucleotides: TGTGCCAGCAGCCGTTTAGCGGGGGACACAGATACGCAGTATTTT.

This rearrangement joins TRBV7-2 to TRBJ1-1, with D perhaps matching TRBD1 (5 bases). The ends were cut back, 3 bases at V and 2 bases at J, with 10 bases in the middle. The CDR3 has 14 amino acids. The germline V gene encodes CDR1 SGHTA and CDR2 FQGNSA. In nucleotides, the CDR3 is TGTGCCAGCAGCTTCCGCCAGGGAAACACTGAAGCTTTCTTT. Its protein is CASSFRQGNTEAFF.

V and J are TRBV3-1 (or the pseudogene TRBV3-2) and TRBJ2-7; 7 nucleotides align to TRBD1. This CDR3 region has 15 residues. The germline V gene has CDR1 LGHDT and CDR2 YNNKEL (reference sequence). After removal of 1 base from V and 3 bases from J, the junction contained 6 bases not matched to a gene. The CDR3 loop reads CASSQVPQGVYEQYF. In nucleotides, the CDR3 is TGTGCCAGCAGCCAAGTGCCCCAGGGGGTCTACGAGCAGTACTTC.

This sequence joins TRBV19 and TRBJ2-7, with TRBD2 as a possible D gene (5 bases). Germline CDR1 is LNHDA and CDR2 is SQIVND (reference sequence). V lost 4 bases and J lost 3, with 13 bases in between. This CDR3 comprises 14 residues. CDR3: CASSRGLGDYEQYF. In DNA form, the CDR3 reads TGTGCCAGTAGTAGAGGGTTAGGAGACTACGAGCAGTACTTC.

V gene TRBV5-8 combines with J gene TRBJ1-4; D remains unclear. The germline gives CDR1 SGHTS, CDR2 YDEGEE. This CDR3 is 17 amino acids long. V gave up 4 bases and J gave up 0 bases, with 16 bases separating them. The CDR3 DNA reads TGTGCCAGCAGCAGCCAGGAATCCGTCGCAACTAATGAAAAACTGTTTTTT. This sequence encodes CASSSQESVATNEKLFF.

This rearrangement joins TRBV4-1 to TRBJ2-3; no definite D call. Germline CDR1 and CDR2: MGHRA and YSYEKL. The CDR3 has 11 residues. Deletions cut 6 bases from V and 6 bases from J, with 7 bases between. The CDR3 sequence is CASSQTDTQYF. The DNA of the CDR3 is TGCGCCAGCAGTCAGACTGATACGCAGTATTTT.

The chain couples TRBV10-1 to TRBJ1-5; D ambiguous. The CDR3 runs to 14 residues. From germline, CDR1 is WNHNN and CDR2 SYGVQD (reference sequence). V lost 6 bases and J 0 bases, leaving 9 bases between the germline ends. The CDR3 region is CASSPPLSNQPQHF. CDR3 sequence (DNA): TGCGCCAGCAGCCCCCCCCTTAGCAATCAGCCCCAGCATTTT.

The chain couples TRBV9 to TRBJ1-1; maybe TRBD1 (5 bases). This CDR3 contains 14 residues. Deletions cut 4 bases from V and 4 bases from J, with 14 bases between. Germline V CDR1 and CDR2: SGDLS, YYNGEE. Written as DNA, the CDR3 is TGTGCCAGCAGCCAACAGGCCCTGGGCACTGAAGCTTTCTTT. Protein product: CASSQQALGTEAFF.

The chain links TRBV6-5 to TRBJ2-1; weak D call: TRBD1 (6 bases). V gave up 5 bases and J gave up 4 bases, with 12 bases separating them. In germline, CDR1 is MNHEY, CDR2 SVGAGI. CDR3 length: 14 amino acids. Written as DNA, the CDR3 is TGTGCCAGCAGTAACGGACAGCCTTACAATGAGCAGTTCTTC. This gives the protein CASSNGQPYNEQFF.

V and J are TRBV6-4 and TRBJ2-3, with 7 bases aligning to TRBD2. V lost 6 bases, J lost 1 base, and 4 bases stayed unmatched. The germline V gene encodes CDR1 MRHNA and CDR2 SNTAGT. The CDR3 runs to 14 residues. CDR3 DNA: TGTGCCAGCAGCCCTGGACTAGGCACAGATACGCAGTATTTT. Translating it yields CASSPGLGTDTQYF.

The rearrangement links TRBV27 to TRBJ2-7; 9 nucleotides line up with TRBD1. This CDR3 spans 18 amino acids. Per germline, CDR1 MNHEY and CDR2 SMNVEV (reference sequence). The J segment lost 2 bases and the V segment lost 4 bases, leaving 15 bases of the junction unmatched. The CDR3 coding sequence is TGTGCCAGCAGTTATGGAGCCGGGACAGGGCGAAAGGCCTACGAGCAGTACTTC. Translation gives CASSYGAGTGRKAYEQYF.

The V gene is TRBV6-1, the J gene TRBJ1-1; weak D call: TRBD1 (5 bases). The CDR3 runs 15 residues. V was trimmed by 3 bases and J by 1 base, leaving 12 bases between them. Germline assignment: CDR1 MNHNS and CDR2 SASEGT. The DNA for the CDR3 is TGTGCCAGCAGTGATGGGGGGTTCGGGAACACTGAAGCTTTCTTT. It translates to CASSDGGFGNTEAFF.

This clone has a single count. Mismatch with germline at one junction end may stem from a read error. This chain connects TRBV19 to TRBJ2-7; no clear D. The germline V gene has CDR1 LNHDA and CDR2 SQIVND (reference sequence). This CDR3 is built from 16 residues. CDR3: CASSKAPVLVSDEQYF. CDR3 nucleotides: TGTGCCAGTAGTAAGGCCCCCGTCCTAGTCTCCGACGAGCAGTACTTC.

V is TRBV19 and J is TRBJ1-5; 7 bases match TRBD1. Germline V gene sequence: CDR1 LNHDA, CDR2 SQIVND (reference sequence). V shed 1 base, J shed 4 bases, and the junction held 1 base outside the gene matches. The CDR3 is 14 amino acids. DNA of the CDR3: TGTGCCAGTAGTATAGGACAGGGTAATCAGCCCCAGCATTTT. This gives the protein CASSIGQGNQPQHF. Combining the CDR3 with reference TRBV19 and TRBJ1-5 gives the whole variable domain DGGITQSPKYLFRKEGQNVTLSCEQNLNHDAMYWYRQDPGQGLRLIYYSQIVNDFQKGDIAEGYSVSREKKESFPLTVTSAQKNPTAFYLCASSIGQGNQPQHFGDGTRLSIL.